The T cell receptor beta chain under discussion was sequenced for a study of PD-1 blockade in classical Hodgkin lymphoma. The CDR3 spans 13 residues. Germline loops: CDR1 ENHRY, CDR2 SYGVKD. V was shortened by 4 bases and J by 6 bases, with 10 bases between the two germline ends. General study findings and limits: TCR diversity in CD4+, not CD8+, cells rose significantly by C4D1. Complete responders' diversity at baseline resembled that of newly diagnosed patients. Exclusion covered patients beginning nivolumab under 1 year post-ASCT. Newly diagnosed patients were reported to exhibit reduced baseline TCR diversity relative to healthy donors.

A remark on this clone: The antigen remains unidentified.

The protocol was immunoSEQ multiplex PCR, while the TCRdb copy is restricted to in-frame clones and leaves out a portion. The sample has about 94,000 clones, about 91% seen once. After autologous stem cell transplantation all patients relapsed, and prior brentuximab vedotin exposure differed between cohorts. The sequences come from peripheral blood mononuclear cells (PBMCs), collected before the second cycle of nivolumab. The chain has TRBV10-3 and TRBJ1-5, with D perhaps TRBD1 (5 bases). This TCR derives from a human donor with classical Hodgkin lymphoma. The CDR3 DNA follows: TGTGCCATCAGTGGGGGGGGTTTTCAGCCCCAGCATTTT. Encoded protein: CAISGGGFQPQHF.